The clone carrying this TCR beta chain was seen a handful of times. Its antigen remains unknown. These data come from a study of naive and memory T cell subsets. After the first PCR, alpha and beta chain libraries were processed separately. Trimming removed 6 bases at V and 3 bases at J, with 14 bases between. The CDR3 contains 14 residues. CDR1 and CDR2 from the germline V gene are DFQATT and SNEGSKA (reference sequence). Two oligonucleotides, mixed equimolar, formed the beta constant-region primer covering TRBC1 and TRBC2. Ligated cDNA was amplified by four rounds of PCR with nested alpha and beta constant-region primers and SP2. TCRdb called the UMI-ligation and nested PCR reads again in MiXCR, with one record for every CDR3 protein. The table lists about 150,000 distinct CDR3 sequences, approximately 24% of them singletons, with approximately 0.1% in the top ten. Study-wide points: Possibly reflecting memory cells re-expressing CD45RA, a few larger clonotypes occurred in naive repertoires, especially CD8.

Sequencing used naive CD4+ T cells from blood. This chain joins TRBV20-1 and TRBJ1-4; D not certain. The origin of this receptor is a human donor in good health. As DNA, the CDR3 is TGCAGTGCACGCGGACCGCCAGCTAATGAAAAACTGTTTTTT. This codes for CSARGPPANEKLFF.